This is a list of T cell receptor beta chains from one sample in a study of blood T cell repertoires in COVID-19. Assay: immunoSEQ multiplex PCR; the TCRdb copy retains only in-frame clones and omits some. The sample lists about 150,000 clones, around 82% seen once, with more than 5% in the top ten. What was sequenced was PBMCs or T cells enriched from blood (not recorded which). These receptors were collected from a woman aged 45-60 years who had recovered from COVID-19. CDR3s include the opening cysteine and the closing phenylalanine or tryptophan.

>TRBJ1-3|TRBV5-1
CASSLGQGGNTIYF
>TRBJ1-5|TRBV6-5
CASRGGDQPQHF
>TRBJ1-4|TRBV3-1/TRBV3-2
CASSPTDTYKSEKLFF
>TRBJ1-1|TRBV7-9
CASSSFGQAITEAFF
>TRBJ2-1|TRBV15
CATSRQINEQFF
>TRBJ2-5|TRBV19
CASSGAGGQTQYF
>TRBJ2-2|TRBV5-1
CASSRQGAGELFF
>TRBJ1-2|TRBV3-1/TRBV3-2
CASSRDRGNYGYTF
>TRBJ1-5|TRBV24-1
CATSDPGQVNQPQHF
>TRBJ1-3|TRBV7-9
CASSLQGWGNTIYF
>TRBJ1-5|TRBV30
CAWSATGRGQPQHF
>TRBJ1-2|TRBV30
CAWKSVGGGRNYGYTF
>TRBJ2-5|TRBV24-1
CATSAGQLQETQYF
>TRBJ2-2|TRBV11-2
CASSLISGGWHTGELFF
>TRBJ2-1|TRBV9
CASSSDNEQFF
>TRBJ2-4|TRBV20-1
CSASNIAKNIQYF
>TRBJ2-3|TRBV5-1
CASSTGLAGPADTQYF
>TRBJ1-1|TRBV5-1
CASSTGVNTEAFF
>TRBJ1-1|TRBV10-1
CASSETGGNTEAFF
>TRBJ2-1|TRBV7-2
CASSPDRVGDEQFF
>TRBJ1-1|TRBV24-1
CATSDRLTGVAFF
>TRBJ2-2|TRBV19
CASSIWGANTGELFF
>TRBJ2-5|TRBV7-7
CASSLGARQETQYF
>TRBJ2-3|TRBV11-2
CASRTSGGTDTQYF
>TRBJ1-1|TRBV9
CASSVTGMSDTEAFF
>TRBJ1-3|TRBV3-1/TRBV3-2
CASSLGSGGLGGNTIYF
>TRBJ1-5|TRBV6-5
CASSFFPPGSDQPQHF
>TRBJ1-2|TRBV7-9
CASSLAGQDGYTF
>TRBJ2-1|TRBV5-4
CASSSPRTEDEQFF
>TRBJ2-3|TRBV11-2
CASSLRGHENTDTQYF
>TRBJ2-5|TRBV19
CASSTGTIGVTQYF
>TRBJ1-5|TRBV9
CASSVGQGNQPQHF
>TRBJ1-3|TRBV5-1
CASSLRDTGNTIYF
>TRBJ1-1|TRBV5-4
CASSPAPGVNTEAFF
>TRBJ1-5|TRBV28
CASRQNRGQPQHF
>TRBJ2-3|TRBV5-1
CASSIGASGGADTQYF
>TRBJ2-7|TRBV20-1
CSASGGEQYF
>TRBJ2-2|TRBV24-1
CATSDFEGQGMGTGELFF
>TRBJ1-2|TRBV9
CASSDSPGQGNYGYTF
>TRBJ2-5|TRBV5-1
CARRRDRQETQYF
>TRBJ2-3|TRBV5-4
CASSFGLAASTDTQYF
>TRBJ1-2|TRBV28
CASGQGQPYGYTF
>TRBJ2-2|TRBV3-1/TRBV3-2
CASSQGRAAGELFF
>TRBJ1-1|TRBV13
CASSLFSGGTEAFF
>TRBJ2-1|TRBV5-4
CASSLAARENEQFF
>TRBJ1-2|TRBV19
CASSMGANYGYTF
>TRBJ1-1|TRBV6-5
CASTDRGNTEAFF
>TRBJ2-3|TRBV7-2
CASSLAPATHTQYF
>TRBJ1-1|TRBV10-3
CAISDHAGQGYEAFF
>TRBJ1-3|TRBV28
CASSLLTGRNTIYF
>TRBJ1-1|TRBV19
CASSEQGKDTEAFF
>TRBJ2-5|TRBV20-1
CSASPGGGLGETQYF
>TRBJ1-6|TRBV28
CASSPTGTGRYNSPLHF
>TRBJ2-7|TRBV2
CASSGGWGDEQYF
>TRBJ1-2|TRBV12-3/TRBV12-4
CASTLGQGVGYTF
>TRBJ2-3|TRBV4-2
CASSQDAQGVDTQYF
>TRBJ1-6|TRBV30
CAWTEEAGYSPLHF
>TRBJ1-1|TRBV18
CASSPTGEAFF
>TRBJ2-3|TRBV7-8
CASSKTSGGDTQYF
>TRBJ1-2|TRBV19
CASSFPLQGASGYTF